This T cell receptor beta chain came from a study of cytomegalovirus exposure and HLA in healthy donors. Regarding the study as a whole: TCR beta chains associated with HLA were, in a later analysis, more clonally expanded than equally common others. In a later analysis, specific HLA alleles were associated with approximately 17,000 TCR beta sequences at a 0.05 false discovery rate. Cytomegalovirus status was reportedly diagnosed by the classifier with high sensitivity and specificity.

PCR amplification relied on 60 Vbeta primers (plus 13 Jbeta primers). TCRdb keeps only in-frame clones here, not all; method: immunoSEQ multiplex PCR. The repertoire consists of roughly 180,000 clones, with 70% to 90% occurring once and the leading ten covering more than 4%. As for this clone: Its antigen is as yet unknown.

Healthy bone marrow donors supplied every sample. V trimming: 5 bases; J trimming: 3 bases; junction bases outside the gene matches: 8. Germline CDR1 and CDR2: MNHNS and SASEGT. The CDR3 runs 15 residues. This TCR was sampled from a girl aged 5 to 17 in good health and CMV-seropositive. This chain links TRBV6-1 with TRBJ2-3; 7 bases are shared with TRBD1. The sample taken for sequencing was PBMCs. CDR3 DNA: TGTGCCAGCAGTTTCCGGGACAGATGGACAGATACGCAGTATTTT. Its protein is CASSFRDRWTDTQYF.